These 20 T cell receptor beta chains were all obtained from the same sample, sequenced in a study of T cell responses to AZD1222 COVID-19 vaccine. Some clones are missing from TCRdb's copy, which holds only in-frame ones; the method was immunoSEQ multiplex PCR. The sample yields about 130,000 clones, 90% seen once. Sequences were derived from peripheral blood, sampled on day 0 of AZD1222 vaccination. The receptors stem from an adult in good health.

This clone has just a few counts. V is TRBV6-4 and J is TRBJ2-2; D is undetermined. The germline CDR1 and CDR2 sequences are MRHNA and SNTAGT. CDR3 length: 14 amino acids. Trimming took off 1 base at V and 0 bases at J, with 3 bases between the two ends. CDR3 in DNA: TGTGCCAGCAGTGACTTCGCGAACACCGGGGAGCTGTTTTTT. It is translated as CASSDFANTGELFF.

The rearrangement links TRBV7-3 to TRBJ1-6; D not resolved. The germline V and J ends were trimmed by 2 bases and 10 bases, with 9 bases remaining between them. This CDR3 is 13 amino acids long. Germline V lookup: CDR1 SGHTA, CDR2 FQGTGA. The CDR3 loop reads CASSLSGNSPLHF. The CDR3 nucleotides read TGTGCCAGCAGCTTATCTGGGAACTCACCCCTCCACTTT. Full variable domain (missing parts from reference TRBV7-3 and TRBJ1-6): GAGVSQTPSNKVTEKGKYVELRCDPISGHTALYWYRQSLGQGPEFLIYFQGTGAADDSGLPNDRFFAVRPEGSVSTLKIQRTERGDSAVYLCASSLSGNSPLHFGNGTRLTVT.

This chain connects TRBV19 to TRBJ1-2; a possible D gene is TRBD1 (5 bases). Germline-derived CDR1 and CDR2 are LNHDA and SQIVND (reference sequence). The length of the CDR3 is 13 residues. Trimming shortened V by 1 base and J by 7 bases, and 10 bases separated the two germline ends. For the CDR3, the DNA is TGTGCCAGTAGTATAGCCGCAGGGAGTGGCTACACCTTC. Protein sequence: CASSIAAGSGYTF.

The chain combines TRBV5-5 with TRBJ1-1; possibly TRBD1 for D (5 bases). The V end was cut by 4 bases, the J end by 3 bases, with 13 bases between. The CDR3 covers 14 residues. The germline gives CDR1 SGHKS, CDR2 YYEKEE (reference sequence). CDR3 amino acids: CASSSLTAYTEAFF. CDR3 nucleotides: TGTGCCAGCAGCAGTCTGACAGCCTACACTGAAGCTTTCTTT.

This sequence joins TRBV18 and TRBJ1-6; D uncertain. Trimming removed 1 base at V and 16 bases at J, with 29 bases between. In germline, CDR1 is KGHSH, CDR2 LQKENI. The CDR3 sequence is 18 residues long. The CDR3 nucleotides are TGTGCCAGCTCACCACTCCCCCCCACCCGGGGTGGGTCTCCCCAGCTCCACTTT. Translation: CASSPLPPTRGGSPQLHF.

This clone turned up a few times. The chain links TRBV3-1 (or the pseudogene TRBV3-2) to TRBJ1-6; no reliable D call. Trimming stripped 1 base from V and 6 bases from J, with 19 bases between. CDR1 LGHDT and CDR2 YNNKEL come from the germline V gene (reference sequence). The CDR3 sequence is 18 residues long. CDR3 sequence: CASSQVGIGSSSNSPLHF. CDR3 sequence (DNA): TGTGCCAGCAGCCAAGTCGGGATTGGGAGTTCGTCTAATTCACCCCTCCACTTT.

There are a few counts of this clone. CDR3 bases: TGTGCCAGCAGTCTTCAGGGGCAAGGCGAGCAGTACTTC. Translation: CASSLQGQGEQYF. The chain combines TRBV27 with TRBJ2-7, with D possibly being TRBD1 (6 bases). Germline-derived CDR1 and CDR2 are MNHEY and SMNVEV (reference sequence). The CDR3 extends over 13 amino acids. Trimming cost V 5 bases and J 6 bases, with 14 bases left between them.

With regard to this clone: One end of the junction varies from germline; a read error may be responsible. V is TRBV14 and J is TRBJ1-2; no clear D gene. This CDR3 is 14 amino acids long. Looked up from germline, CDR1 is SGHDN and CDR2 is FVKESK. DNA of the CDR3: TGTGCCAGCGGCCAAGAAGTGCGCGGATATGGCTACACCTTC. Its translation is CASGQEVRGYGYTF.

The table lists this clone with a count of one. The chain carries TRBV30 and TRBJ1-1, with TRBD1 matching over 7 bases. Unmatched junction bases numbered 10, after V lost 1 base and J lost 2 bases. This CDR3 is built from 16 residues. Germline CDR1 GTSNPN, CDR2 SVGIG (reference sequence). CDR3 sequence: CAWSAYPQGTNTEAFF. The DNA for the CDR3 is TGTGCCTGGAGTGCCTACCCACAGGGGACAAACACTGAAGCTTTCTTT.

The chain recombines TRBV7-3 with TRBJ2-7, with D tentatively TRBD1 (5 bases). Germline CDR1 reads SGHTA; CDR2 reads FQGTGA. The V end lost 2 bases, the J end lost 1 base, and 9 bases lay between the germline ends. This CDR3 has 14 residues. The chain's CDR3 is CASSLYQGSYEQYF. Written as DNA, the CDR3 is TGTGCCAGCAGCTTATATCAGGGATCCTACGAGCAGTACTTC.

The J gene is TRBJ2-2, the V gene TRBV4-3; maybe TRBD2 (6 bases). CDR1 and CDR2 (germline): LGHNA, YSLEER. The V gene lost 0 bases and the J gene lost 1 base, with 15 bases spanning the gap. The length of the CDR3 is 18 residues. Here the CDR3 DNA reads TGCGCCAGCAGCCAAGATCTGGTGGCGGGGTTGAACACCGGGGAGCTGTTTTTT. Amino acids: CASSQDLVAGLNTGELFF.

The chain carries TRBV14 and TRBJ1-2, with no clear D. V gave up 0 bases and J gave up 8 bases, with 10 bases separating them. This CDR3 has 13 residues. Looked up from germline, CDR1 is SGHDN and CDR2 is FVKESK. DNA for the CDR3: TGTGCCAGCAGCCAAGATTGGTTTGGGGGCTACACCTTC. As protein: CASSQDWFGGYTF.

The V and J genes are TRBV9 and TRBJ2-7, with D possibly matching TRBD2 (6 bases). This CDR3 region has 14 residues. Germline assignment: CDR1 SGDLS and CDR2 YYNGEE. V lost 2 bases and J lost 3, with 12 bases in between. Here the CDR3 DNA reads TGTGCCAGCAGCGTCACTAAGGAGGGCTACGAGCAGTACTTC. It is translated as CASSVTKEGYEQYF.

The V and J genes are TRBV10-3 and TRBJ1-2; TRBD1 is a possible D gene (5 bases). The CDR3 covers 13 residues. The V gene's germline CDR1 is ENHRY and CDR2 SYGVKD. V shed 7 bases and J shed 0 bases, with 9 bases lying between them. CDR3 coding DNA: TGTGCCATCAACCAGGGTTCTAACTATGGCTACACCTTC. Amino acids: CAINQGSNYGYTF.

The CDR3 protein is CASSLGGTGGIYGYTF. The CDR3 nucleotides are TGTGCCAGCAGCTTAGGAGGGACAGGGGGCATCTATGGCTACACCTTC. V and J are TRBV7-2 and TRBJ1-2, with 12 bases that match TRBD1. J lost 4 bases, V lost 1 base, and 4 bases had no gene match. Germline-derived CDR1 and CDR2 are SGHTA and FQGNSA. CDR3 length: 16 amino acids.

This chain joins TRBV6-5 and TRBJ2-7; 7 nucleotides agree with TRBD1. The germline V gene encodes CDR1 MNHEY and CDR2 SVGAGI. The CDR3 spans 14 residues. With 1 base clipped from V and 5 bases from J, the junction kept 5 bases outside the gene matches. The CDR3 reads CASSYYRGSDEQYF. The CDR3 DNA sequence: TGTGCCAGCAGTTACTACAGGGGATCGGACGAGCAGTACTTC.

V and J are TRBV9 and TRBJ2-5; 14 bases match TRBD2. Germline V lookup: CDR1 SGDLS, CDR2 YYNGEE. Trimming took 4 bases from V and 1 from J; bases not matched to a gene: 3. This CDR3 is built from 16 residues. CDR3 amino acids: CASSPGTSGGQETQYF. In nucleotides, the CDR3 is TGTGCCAGCAGCCCCGGGACTAGCGGGGGCCAAGAGACCCAGTACTTC.

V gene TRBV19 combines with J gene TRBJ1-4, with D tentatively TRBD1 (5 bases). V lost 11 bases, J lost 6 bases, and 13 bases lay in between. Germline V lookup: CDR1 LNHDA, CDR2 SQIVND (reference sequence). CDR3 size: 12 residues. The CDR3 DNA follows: TGTGCCGCGGGGGTCGGGTATGAAAAACTGTTTTTT. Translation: CAAGVGYEKLFF.

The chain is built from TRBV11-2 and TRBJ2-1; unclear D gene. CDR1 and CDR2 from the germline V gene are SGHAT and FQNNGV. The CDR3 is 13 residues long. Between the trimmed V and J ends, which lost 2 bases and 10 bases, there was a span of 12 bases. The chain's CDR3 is CASSLWRGEEQFF. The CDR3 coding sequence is TGTGCCAGCAGCTTATGGCGAGGAGAAGAGCAGTTCTTC.

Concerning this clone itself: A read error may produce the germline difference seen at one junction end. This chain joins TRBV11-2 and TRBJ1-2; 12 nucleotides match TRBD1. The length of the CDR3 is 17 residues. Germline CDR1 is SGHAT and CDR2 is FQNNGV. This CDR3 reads CASSLDGTGGADYGYTF. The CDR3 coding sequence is TGTGCCAGCAGCCTAGACGGGACAGGGGGCGCTGACTATGGCTACACCTTC.